Presented here are 10 T cell receptor beta chains from one specimen sequenced in a study of response to subunit inactivated influenza vaccine (dated by TCRdb to 2017 to 2018). Library prep was done by RT-PCR. Data came from an Illumina HiSeq 2500. TCRdb reprocessing: public reads trimmed at Q25 with fastp, clones called with MiXCR, in-frame beta chains kept. Each entry merges the rows of one CDR3 protein and shows their most common DNA and genes. Here the sample has over 750,000 distinct CDR3 sequences; 21% occur a single time. The ten largest clones represent about 9.4% of the sample. The sample in question was PBMCs from blood, obtained approximately 5 days after vaccination. The receptors originated from a man in his forties or fifties who received an inactivated influenza vaccine. Donor details come from another sample of the same person, matched by shared clones.

The V and J genes are TRBV12-3 or TRBV12-4 and TRBJ1-1; TRBD1 might be the D (6 bases). Trimming shortened V by 8 bases and J by 11 bases, and 24 bases separated the two germline ends. The CDR3 has 14 residues. The CDR3 loop is CASYERGRAGGAFF. The CDR3 DNA sequence: TGTGCCAGCTACGAGCGGGGGCGCGCTGGTGGCGCTTTCTTT.

CDR3 sequence: CATSSGKGGEQFF. DNA of the CDR3: TGTGCCACTTCTAGCGGGAAGGGGGGGGAGCAGTTCTTC. The chain is built from TRBV15 and TRBJ2-1; 9 bases match TRBD2. The CDR3 covers 13 residues. The ends lost 9 bases at V and 10 bases at J; junction bases unmatched: 10. Germline V lookup: CDR1 LNHNV, CDR2 YYDKDF (reference sequence).

This clonotype has only a few counts. The chain is built from TRBV2 and TRBJ1-1; no clear D gene. The ends were cut back, 10 bases at V and 0 bases at J, with 12 bases in the middle. Germline V CDR1 and CDR2: SNHLY, FYNNEI. The CDR3 length is 13 residues. CDR3 in amino acids: CATSTVMNTEAFF. Here the CDR3 DNA reads TGTGCCACCTCAACAGTTATGAACACTGAAGCTTTCTTT. The whole variable domain, remainder taken from reference TRBV2 and TRBJ1-1, is EPEVTQTPSHQVTQMGQEVILRCVPISNHLYFYWYRQILGQKVEFLVSFYNNEISEKSEIFDDQFSVERPDGSNFTLKIRSTKLEDSAMYFCATSTVMNTEAFFGQGTRLTVV.

The count of this clonotype is one. The chain joins TRBV10-3 to TRBJ2-1; 10 positions agree with TRBD2. The V segment lost 6 bases and the J segment 7 bases; nucleotides outside the gene matches: 6. This CDR3 comprises 14 residues. The germline CDR1 and CDR2 sequences are ENHRY and SYGVKD. The CDR3 DNA follows: TGTGCCATCAGGGCAGGACTAGCGGCGAATGAGCAGTTCTTC. This codes for CAIRAGLAANEQFF.

This clonotype has at least ten counts. The V and J genes are TRBV4-3 and TRBJ2-7; 8 bases are shared with TRBD1. CDR1 and CDR2 (germline): LGHNA, YSLEER. The CDR3 is 16 amino acids. V was pared by 1 base and J by 3 bases, with 8 bases of the junction left unmatched. Written as DNA, the CDR3 is TGCGCCAGCAGCCAAGGATACCGGGACAGGTACTACGAGCAGTACTTC. Translated: CASSQGYRDRYYEQYF.

This clonotype turned up a few times. The CDR3 sequence is CASSETQRFNEQFF. CDR3 sequence (DNA): TGTGCCAGCAGCGAGACCCAGCGGTTCAATGAGCAGTTCTTC. The V and J genes are TRBV13 and TRBJ2-1, with D perhaps TRBD2 (5 bases). Trimming shortened V by 5 bases and J by 6 bases, and 14 bases separated the two germline ends. CDR1 and CDR2 (germline): PRHDT, FYEKMQ (reference sequence). The CDR3 is 14 residues long.

The CDR3 DNA follows: TGTGCCATCAGTCCTCTCCATTCTAGCGGGAGGGCCTACGAGCAGTACTTC. The encoded protein is CAISPLHSSGRAYEQYF. V usage is TRBV10-3 and J usage is TRBJ2-7; 12 positions agree with TRBD2. J lost 2 bases, V lost 5 bases, and 10 bases had no gene match. The germline gives CDR1 ENHRY, CDR2 SYGVKD. This CDR3 comprises 17 residues.

This clonotype was counted a few times. The chain uses TRBV5-5 and TRBJ2-7; 7 bases line up with TRBD2. The CDR3 is made up of 13 amino acids. Germline V CDR1 and CDR2: SGHKS, YYEKEE (reference sequence). Trimming at V came to 4 bases and at J to 6 bases, leaving 7 bases not matched to a gene. The CDR3 protein is CASSLILASEQYF. CDR3 in DNA: TGTGCCAGCAGCCTGATACTAGCGAGCGAGCAGTACTTC.

This sequence joins TRBV6-1 and TRBJ1-4; unclear D gene. The CDR3 loop spans 12 amino acids. Trimming removed 2 bases from V and 13 bases from J, with 11 bases in between. The germline gives CDR1 MNHNS, CDR2 SASEGT. CDR3 sequence: CASSEFRVGLFF. The CDR3 DNA follows: TGTGCCAGCAGTGAATTCAGAGTGGGACTGTTTTTT.

V is TRBV11-3 and J is TRBJ2-3; D not resolved. This CDR3 spans 15 amino acids. The germline gives CDR1 SGHNT, CDR2 YENEEA. Trimming took 0 bases from V and 2 from J, leaving 9 bases between them. CDR3 DNA sequence: TGTGCCAGCAGCTTAGATGGCCAAGACACAGATACGCAGTATTTT. This sequence encodes CASSLDGQDTDTQYF.